This TCR beta chain was observed in a study of prognosis after radiotherapy for stage I lung cancer. At least ten counts were recorded for this clonotype. Starting from genomic DNA, TCR beta CDR3 was amplified through two-round multiplex PCR. During first-round PCR, primers specific to each TRBV and TRBJ gene were used. TCRdb passed the multiplex PCR reads through MiXCR, listing each CDR3 protein once. The sample holds fewer than 65,000 distinct CDR3 sequences, about a third seen once. V lost 6 bases to trimming and J lost 6 bases; unmatched junction nucleotides: 10. This CDR3 contains 13 residues. CDR1 is SQVTM and CDR2 is ANQGSEA in the germline V gene.

The sequenced sample was PBMCs, obtained before or after stereotactic body radiation therapy (not recorded which). This TCR was recovered from a donor aged 50 or older with non-small cell lung cancer. This chain joins TRBV29-1 and TRBJ2-7, with 8 bases aligning to TRBD2. CDR3 nucleotides: TGCAGCGTCCTGAAGGGCGGGGGGCTCGAGCAGTACTTC. Encoded protein: CSVLKGGGLEQYF.